This T cell receptor (beta chain) originates from a study of blood T cells in healthy people across ages. V was pared by 0 bases and J by 3 bases, with 1 base of the junction left unmatched. Germline CDR1 reads LGHNA; CDR2 reads YSLEER. This CDR3 is 15 amino acids long. Next came a second PCR, run for 7 to 11 cycles, which used a sample-barcoded 5' primer along with a J-beta primer mix. A single record per CDR3 protein comes from TCRdb applying MiXCR to the 5' RACE reads. Counted here are roughly 1,800,000 distinct CDR3 sequences, about 50% occurring once; the ten biggest clones make up roughly 2.1%.

The specimen was blood. The J gene is TRBJ1-4, the V gene TRBV4-3; 7 bases agree with TRBD1. This clonotype was sampled from a woman aged 40-49 years in good health. The CDR3, as DNA: TGCGCCAGCAGCCAAGAAACAGGGGCTAATGAAAAACTGTTTTTT. Translating gives CASSQETGANEKLFF.